These 24 T cell receptor beta chains were sequenced from one sample in a study of human T cells and chemical hapten exposure. TCRdb ran MiXCR on the RACE reads and lists one entry per CDR3 protein. Among 62,000 or so distinct CDR3 sequences, about a tenth were seen once, and the ten largest hold roughly 5.2%. Time point in this sample: pre-sensitization, week 0. The sample's treatment: therapeutic diphenylcyclopropenone sensitization with weekly scalp DPC. The sequences come from whole blood, collected in connection with sensitization to the hapten diphenylcyclopropenone (DPC). The receptors originated from a woman aged 45-65 years with alopecia areata. Some clones in this sample may be carry-over from other donors' samples.

This CDR3 is CASSYRQNTGELFF. CDR3 nucleotide sequence: TGCGCCAGCAGCTACCGACAGAACACCGGGGAGCTGTTTTTT. The rearrangement uses TRBV5-1 and TRBJ2-2; D gene uncertain. The CDR3 has 14 amino acids. V dropped 3 bases and J dropped 1 base, with 7 bases sitting between them. Looked up from germline, CDR1 is SGHRS and CDR2 is YFSETQ.

The sample holds many counts of this clonotype. The V gene is TRBV2, the J gene TRBJ1-1; D not certain. CDR3 length: 14 residues. With 6 bases removed from V and 0 bases from J, the gap between germline ends came to 11 bases. Germline CDR1 and CDR2: SNHLY and FYNNEI. The CDR3: CASRSTTVNTEAFF. The CDR3 DNA reads TGTGCCAGCAGAAGTACGACGGTGAACACTGAAGCTTTCTTT.

The J gene is TRBJ2-7, the V gene TRBV18; no reliable D call. Trimming removed 5 bases at V and 9 bases at J, with 14 bases between. The CDR3 runs to 12 residues. Germline-derived CDR1 and CDR2 are KGHSH and LQKENI. CDR3 nucleotides: TGTGCCAGCTCAGCCGACGGGCGCCGGCAGTACTTC. It is translated as CASSADGRRQYF. Full variable domain (outside the CDR3, taken from reference TRBV18 and TRBJ2-7): NAGVMQNPRHLVRRRGQEARLRCSPMKGHSHVYWYRQLPEEGLKFMVYLQKENIIDESGMPKERFSAEFPKEGPSILRIQQVVRGDSAAYFCASSADGRRQYFGPGTRLTVT.

This clonotype was seen a handful of times. The chain recombines TRBV5-1 with TRBJ2-7; 10 nucleotides line up with TRBD1. The CDR3 length is 14 residues. J lost 1 base, V lost 4 bases, and 2 bases had no gene match. The germline V gene has CDR1 SGHRS and CDR2 YFSETQ. The CDR3 DNA sequence: TGCGCCAGCAGCGGGACAGGGGCTTCCTACGAGCAGTACTTC. Protein: CASSGTGASYEQYF. The full variable domain, completed using reference TRBV5-1 and TRBJ2-7, is KAGVTQTPRYLIKTRGQQVTLSCSPISGHRSVSWYQQTPGQGLQFLFEYFSETQRNKGNFPGRFSGRQFSNSRSEMNVSTLELGDSALYLCASSGTGASYEQYFGPGTRLTVT.

The table lists this clonotype with many counts. The chain's CDR3 is CASSLSWNTEAFF. CDR3 nucleotide sequence: TGTGCCAGCAGCTTAAGTTGGAACACTGAAGCTTTCTTT. V gene TRBV7-3 combines with J gene TRBJ1-1; unclear D gene. V lost 1 base to trimming and J lost 1 base, with 4 bases between them. This CDR3 comprises 13 residues. Germline loops: CDR1 SGHTA, CDR2 FQGTGA.

This clonotype was detected a few times. The rearrangement joins TRBV7-2 to TRBJ2-7, with 9 bases aligning to TRBD1. The V and J ends lost 5 bases and 4 bases, in that order; junction bases with no gene match: 6. Per germline, CDR1 SGHTA and CDR2 FQGNSA. The CDR3 spans 14 residues. CDR3 nucleotide sequence: TGTGCCAGCAGCAATGACAGGGGGGCTTACGAGCAGTACTTC. This sequence encodes CASSNDRGAYEQYF.

This clonotype was seen ten or more times. The V call is TRBV29-1, the J call TRBJ2-3; 13 nucleotides agree with TRBD2. Losses at the gene ends were 6 bases for V and 2 bases for J; bases not matched to a gene: 5. CDR3 size: 15 residues. Germline lookup yields CDR1 SQVTM and CDR2 ANQGSEA. CDR3: CSVAGLAGVTDTQYF. The CDR3 coding sequence is TGCAGCGTCGCCGGACTAGCGGGAGTCACAGATACGCAGTATTTT.

This clonotype was found many times. The gene calls are TRBV29-1 and TRBJ2-6, with D perhaps being TRBD1 or TRBD2 (5 bases each). This CDR3 contains 17 residues. Looked up from germline, CDR1 is SQVTM and CDR2 is ANQGSEA. With 5 bases removed from V and 0 bases from J, the gap between germline ends came to 17 bases. The CDR3 DNA sequence: TGCAGCGTTACCGCCGGGACGGCAAACTCTGGGGCCAACGTCCTGACTTTC. Translating gives CSVTAGTANSGANVLTF. Variable domain in full (rest from reference TRBV29-1 and TRBJ2-6): SAVISQKPSRDICQRGTSLTIQCQVDSQVTMMFWYRQQPGQSLTLIATANQGSEATYESGFVIDKFPISRPNLTFSTLTVSNMSPEDSSIYLCSVTAGTANSGANVLTFGAGSRLTVL.

The J gene is TRBJ1-4, the V gene TRBV6-1; 8 nucleotides agree with TRBD1. The germline gives CDR1 MNHNS, CDR2 SASEGT. The CDR3 spans 15 residues. The J segment lost 5 bases and the V segment lost 4 bases, leaving 6 bases of the junction unmatched. CDR3 loop: CASSGGTGGNEKLFF. CDR3 coding DNA: TGTGCCAGCAGTGGAGGGACAGGAGGGAATGAAAAACTGTTTTTT.

Ten or more counts support this clonotype. This rearrangement joins TRBV7-6 to TRBJ1-5; D is uncertain. The CDR3 spans 15 residues. Trimming left V 7 bases short and J 4 bases short, with 17 bases between. Germline lookup yields CDR1 SGHVS and CDR2 FNYEAQ. CDR3 nucleotide sequence: TGTGCCAGCAACAGATTCTTGGGCCCAAATCAGCCCCAGCATTTT. It specifies CASNRFLGPNQPQHF. Supplemented by reference TRBV7-6 and TRBJ1-5, the full variable domain reads GAGVSQSPRYKVTKRGQDVALRCDPISGHVSLYWYRQALGQGPEFLTYFNYEAQQDKSGLPNDRFSAERPEGSISTLTIQRTEQRDSAMYRCASNRFLGPNQPQHFGDGTRLSIL.

The sample holds many counts of this clonotype. This chain uses TRBV18 with TRBJ2-1; D is perhaps TRBD2 (5 bases). V lost 1 base and J lost 0, with 16 bases in between. The CDR3 loop spans 18 amino acids. Germline V gives CDR1 KGHSH, CDR2 LQKENI. This CDR3 reads CASSPRAAQMGSYNEQFF. CDR3 DNA: TGTGCCAGCTCACCACGAGCGGCACAAATGGGCTCCTACAATGAGCAGTTCTTC.

V is TRBV9 and J is TRBJ2-7; D is uncertain. CDR1 SGDLS and CDR2 YYNGEE come from the germline V gene. There are 13 residues in the CDR3. The V end lost 2 bases, the J end lost 4 bases, and 10 bases lay between the germline ends. CDR3 in DNA: TGTGCCAGCAGCGTTAACTCCAATTACGAGCAGTACTTC. Protein product: CASSVNSNYEQYF.

This clonotype occurred a few times. The rearrangement joins TRBV7-2 to TRBJ2-1; 7 nucleotides align to TRBD2. The CDR3 has 15 residues. The V segment lost 5 bases and the J segment 9 bases; nucleotides outside the gene matches: 13. Germline-derived CDR1 and CDR2 are SGHTA and FQGNSA. The chain's CDR3 is CASSIPGTQRGEQFF. The CDR3 DNA reads as TGTGCCAGCAGCATTCCCGGGACGCAGCGGGGTGAGCAGTTCTTC.

At least ten counts were recorded for this clonotype. The chain combines TRBV20-1 with TRBJ2-7, with D perhaps matching TRBD2 (6 bases). CDR1 and CDR2 (germline): DFQATT, SNEGSKA (reference sequence). V gave up 8 bases and J gave up 2 bases, with 13 bases separating them. CDR3 length equals 12 residues. CDR3 in amino acids: CSSRLDPYEQYF. CDR3 DNA sequence: TGCAGTTCCCGACTAGACCCCTACGAGCAGTACTTC.

The table lists this clonotype with a few counts. The chain uses TRBV6-6 and TRBJ2-7; either TRBD1 or TRBD2 may supply D (5 bases each). The CDR3 is 15 amino acids. Trimming took 5 bases from V and 0 from J, leaving 14 bases between them. The germline CDR1 and CDR2 sequences are MNHNY and SVGAGI (reference sequence). Here the CDR3 reads CASSKTGTVSYEQYF. In DNA form, the CDR3 reads TGTGCCAGCAGTAAGACCGGGACGGTCTCCTACGAGCAGTACTTC.

The rearrangement uses TRBV6-6 and TRBJ1-2; weak D call: TRBD1 (5 bases). CDR1 is MNHNY, CDR2 SVGAGI, per germline (reference sequence). With 2 bases removed from V and 6 bases from J, the gap between germline ends came to 16 bases. The CDR3 length is 15 residues. The CDR3 DNA is TGTGCCAGCAGTTACACAGGCGCCCAGAATGATGGCTACACCTTC. Protein: CASSYTGAQNDGYTF.

This clonotype turned up a few times. The chain has TRBV7-2 and TRBJ2-4; TRBD2 matches 7 bases. V lost 4 bases, J lost 6 bases, and 24 bases stayed unmatched. There are 20 residues in the CDR3. Germline V lookup: CDR1 SGHTA, CDR2 FQGNSA. Written as DNA, the CDR3 is TGTGCCAGCAGCTCCCGAGGGACGGCTAGCGGCTTACCCTGGGGAAACATTCAGTACTTC. It translates to CASSSRGTASGLPWGNIQYF.

The chain couples TRBV7-2 to TRBJ2-3, with 8 bases fitting TRBD2. Unmatched junction bases numbered 13, after V lost 2 bases and J lost 3 bases. The CDR3 has 18 amino acids. Germline V CDR1 and CDR2: SGHTA, FQGNSA. In DNA, the CDR3 is TGTGCCAGCAGCTTAAAGTATAGAACGGGGGGGCTGACAGATACGCAGTATTTT. Translated, it gives CASSLKYRTGGLTDTQYF.

This clonotype was counted at least ten times. V gene TRBV7-6 combines with J gene TRBJ2-1; 8 bases align to TRBD1. V shed 5 bases and J 0 bases; nucleotides not matched to a gene: 6. This CDR3 comprises 16 residues. The V gene's germline CDR1 is SGHVS and CDR2 FNYEAQ. The CDR3 DNA reads TGTGCCAGCAGCCCCGGGACAGGCAGCTCCTACAATGAGCAGTTCTTC. Its protein product is CASSPGTGSSYNEQFF.

This clonotype was found many times. The chain has TRBV29-1 and TRBJ2-1, with TRBD1 identical over 9 bases. From germline, CDR1 is SQVTM and CDR2 ANQGSEA. Trimming removed 6 bases from V and 6 bases from J; junction bases left unmatched: 12. This CDR3 has 15 residues. CDR3 sequence reads: CSVPDRGSKGNEQFF. The CDR3 coding sequence is TGCAGCGTCCCGGACAGGGGAAGTAAGGGCAATGAGCAGTTCTTC.

In its sample, this clonotype was seen a few times. The chain uses TRBV5-1 and TRBJ1-6, with D possibly being TRBD1 (6 bases). This CDR3 contains 14 residues. V lost 2 bases to trimming and J lost 8 bases, with 11 bases between them. Germline-derived CDR1 and CDR2 are SGHRS and YFSETQ. DNA for the CDR3: TGCGCCAGCAGCTTCAGGGGATCGGATTCACCCCTCCACTTT. Translation: CASSFRGSDSPLHF.

V gene TRBV7-9 combines with J gene TRBJ2-1; 9 nucleotides agree with TRBD1. Germline CDR1 SEHNR, CDR2 FQNEAQ (reference sequence). The CDR3 consists of 12 residues. V trimming: 4 bases; J trimming: 15 bases; junction bases outside the gene matches: 7. CDR3 nucleotide sequence: TGTGCCAGCAGCTCCTGGGACAGGGCCATGTTCTTC. It yields the protein CASSSWDRAMFF.

V is TRBV29-1 and J is TRBJ2-3, with D unresolved. The CDR3 is 11 residues long. CDR1 and CDR2 (germline): SQVTM, ANQGSEA. V shed 4 bases and J shed 2 bases, with 4 bases lying between them. The DNA of the CDR3 is TGCAGCGTTGGGTACACAGATACGCAGTATTTT. Amino acids: CSVGYTDTQYF.

The J gene is TRBJ2-1, the V gene TRBV3-1; no firm D call. This CDR3 spans 15 amino acids. Germline V gene data show CDR1 as LGHDT and CDR2 as YNNKEL (reference sequence). Between the trimmed V and J ends, which lost 1 base and 0 bases, there was a span of 7 bases. The CDR3 sequence: CASSQAGISYNEQFF. CDR3 sequence (DNA): TGTGCCAGCAGCCAAGCAGGAATCTCCTACAATGAGCAGTTCTTC.